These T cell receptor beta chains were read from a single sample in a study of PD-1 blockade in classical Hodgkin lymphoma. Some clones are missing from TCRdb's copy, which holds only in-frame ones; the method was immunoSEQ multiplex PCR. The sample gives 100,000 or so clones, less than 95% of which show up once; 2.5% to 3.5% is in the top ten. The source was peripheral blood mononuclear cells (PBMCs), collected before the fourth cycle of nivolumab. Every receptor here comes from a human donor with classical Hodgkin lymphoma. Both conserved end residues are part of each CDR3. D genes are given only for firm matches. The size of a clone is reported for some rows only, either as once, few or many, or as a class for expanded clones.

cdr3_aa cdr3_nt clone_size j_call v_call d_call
CASSRIQGQDTEAFF TGTGCCAGCAGCCGCATACAGGGGCAGGACACTGAAGCTTTCTTT NA TRBJ1-1 TRBV11-2 TRBD1
CASSAGLSYGYTF TGTGCCAGCAGTGCTGGACTGTCCTATGGCTACACCTTC NA TRBJ1-2 TRBV25-1 NA
CASSKPYDSFTDTQYF TGTGCCAGCAGCAAACCATACGACAGTTTCACAGATACGCAGTATTTT NA TRBJ2-3 TRBV25-1 NA
CASSYPGTSGGRYRDTQYF TGTGCCAGCAGCTACCCCGGGACTAGCGGCGGGAGGTATAGAGATACGCAGTATTTT once TRBJ2-3 TRBV7-2 TRBD2
CASSETGIGGYGYTF TGTGCCAGCAGCGAAACAGGGATTGGGGGTTATGGCTACACCTTC once TRBJ1-2 TRBV9 NA
CASSYRHTDTQYF TGTGCCAGCAGTTACAGACACACAGATACGCAGTATTTT NA TRBJ2-3 TRBV6-5 NA
CASSPLAGSTDTQYF TGTGCCAGCTCACCTTTAGCGGGGAGCACAGATACGCAGTATTTT once TRBJ2-3 TRBV18 TRBD2
CSALYNEQFF TGCAGTGCTCTTTACAATGAGCAGTTCTTC NA TRBJ2-1 TRBV20-1 NA
CASSLRDEQYF TGTGCCAGCAGTTTAAGAGACGAGCAGTACTTC NA TRBJ2-7 TRBV28 NA
CASSERSGSYGYTF TGTGCCAGCAGTGAGAGGAGTGGGAGCTATGGCTACACCTTC NA TRBJ1-2 TRBV6-1 NA
CASSHGQLSKLFF TGTGCCAGTAGCCACGGACAGCTCTCAAAACTGTTTTTT NA TRBJ1-4 TRBV19 NA
CASSEKTSGGPFTDTQYF TGTGCCAGCAGTGAAAAGACTAGCGGGGGTCCCTTCACAGATACGCAGTATTTT few TRBJ2-3 TRBV6-1 TRBD2
CASSKGPRLIYNEQFF TGTGCCAGCAGCAAAGGACCCCGGTTGATATACAATGAGCAGTTCTTC NA TRBJ2-1 TRBV7-2 NA
CASSFRQTYEQYF TGTGCCAGCAGTTTTAGACAGACCTACGAGCAGTACTTC NA TRBJ2-7 TRBV6-6 NA
CASSSRGAGYTF TGTGCCAGCAGTTCTAGGGGTGCTGGCTACACCTTC NA TRBJ1-2 TRBV6-5 NA
CASSYSPVLSSYEQYF TGTGCCAGCAGTTACTCGCCAGTCCTAAGCTCCTACGAGCAGTACTTC NA TRBJ2-7 TRBV6-5 NA
CASSSQVDEQYF TGTGCCAGTAGTAGTCAGGTCGACGAGCAGTACTTC NA TRBJ2-7 TRBV19 NA
CAIKTDRDEQYF TGTGCCATCAAGACAGATCGGGACGAGCAGTACTTC NA TRBJ2-7 TRBV10-3 NA
CASSLGPRGNTIYF TGTGCCAGCAGCTTAGGGCCAAGGGGAAACACCATATATTTT NA TRBJ1-3 TRBV7-6 NA
CASSPDPGRAQNIQYF TGCGCCAGCAGCCCTGATCCGGGACGGGCCCAAAACATTCAGTACTTC NA TRBJ2-4 TRBV5-1 NA
CASSHLGGPGELFF TGTGCCAGCAGCCACTTGGGGGGGCCGGGGGAGCTGTTTTTT once TRBJ2-2 TRBV9 NA